These 22 T cell receptor beta chains were sequenced from one sample in a study of response to subunit inactivated influenza vaccine (dated by TCRdb to the late 2010s). Receptors were amplified or captured by RT-PCR. The sequencing machine was an Illumina HiSeq 2500. TCRdb took the public reads, trimmed them with fastp at Q25, ran MiXCR for clone calling and kept in-frame beta chains. Entries that share a CDR3 protein sequence are merged under the most common genes and DNA. The sample records about 700,000 distinct CDR3 sequences, around 14% of which are singletons. 5.5% to 7% of the sample rests with the top ten. Sequenced material: PBMCs from blood, taken around 15 days before vaccination. The receptors originated from a man aged 45-65 years who received an inactivated influenza vaccine. Donor details come from another sample of the same person, matched by shared clones.

The chain uses TRBV20-1 and TRBJ2-2; D is uncertain. The CDR3 is 15 residues long. V shed 0 bases and J shed 2 bases, with 10 bases lying between them. Germline CDR1 is DFQATT and CDR2 is SNEGSKA (reference sequence). The CDR3 sequence: CSARDPTRNTGELFF. As DNA, the CDR3 is TGCAGTGCTAGAGACCCGACTCGAAACACCGGGGAGCTGTTTTTT.

This clonotype was counted between two and nine times. This sequence joins TRBV7-9 and TRBJ2-3; 8 bases map to TRBD1. Germline V lookup: CDR1 SEHNR, CDR2 FQNEAQ (reference sequence). The CDR3 consists of 14 residues. Trimming at V came to 5 bases and at J to 6 bases, leaving 7 bases not matched to a gene. The CDR3 spells CASSQGQAGDTQYF. The CDR3 nucleotides are TGTGCCAGCAGCCAGGGACAGGCGGGGGATACGCAGTATTTT.

Only a few counts were recorded for this clonotype. The CDR3 sequence is CAIGSAGSSYNEQFF. The CDR3 DNA sequence: TGTGCCATCGGTAGTGCGGGTAGCTCCTACAATGAGCAGTTCTTC. The rearrangement joins TRBV10-3 to TRBJ2-1, with a weak D call TRBD2 (5 bases). The CDR3 runs to 15 residues. The V and J ends lost 8 bases and 0 bases respectively, with 14 bases between them. CDR1 ENHRY and CDR2 SYGVKD come from the germline V gene.

This clonotype was recorded many times. The chain combines TRBV12-3 or TRBV12-4 with TRBJ1-4; TRBD1 matches 7 bases. This CDR3 is built from 13 residues. V lost 8 bases, J lost 0 bases, and 0 bases stayed unmatched. This CDR3 reads CASGTATNEKLFF. Here the CDR3 DNA reads TGTGCCAGCGGGACAGCAACTAATGAAAAACTGTTTTTT.

This clonotype occurred a few times. This chain uses TRBV27 with TRBJ1-5, with D tentatively TRBD1 (6 bases). V lost 6 bases to trimming and J lost 7 bases, with 10 bases between them. This CDR3 has 12 residues. In germline, CDR1 is MNHEY, CDR2 SMNVEV (reference sequence). DNA of the CDR3: TGTGCCAGCAGGGGGAGGGGGCAGCCCCAGCATTTT. This sequence encodes CASRGRGQPQHF.

Remarks on this clonotype: Being one base from a much bigger clone, this may be a read error. The J gene is TRBJ1-5, the V gene TRBV30, with 8 bases identical to TRBD1. The CDR3 loop spans 13 amino acids. Germline CDR1 GTSNPN, CDR2 SVGIG (reference sequence). The V gene end was trimmed by 1 base and the J gene end by 4 bases; junction bases not matched to a gene: 0. The CDR3 sequence is CAWSGQGNQPQHF. The CDR3 DNA reads as TGTGCCTGGAGTGGACAGGGGAATCAGCCCCAGCATTTT.

This clonotype has just a few counts. The genes are TRBV3-1 and TRBJ2-7, with D maybe TRBD2 (5 bases). The germline gives CDR1 LGHDT, CDR2 YNNKEL (reference sequence). Deletions cut 4 bases from V and 6 bases from J, with 22 bases between. The length of the CDR3 is 16 residues. CDR3 protein: CASSPASSGFLREQYF. The CDR3 DNA reads as TGTGCCAGCAGCCCAGCCAGTTCGGGGTTTCTTCGCGAGCAGTACTTC.

This clonotype was seen a few times. This sequence joins TRBV11-2 and TRBJ2-7; maybe TRBD2 (7 bases). In germline, CDR1 is SGHAT, CDR2 FQNNGV. The CDR3 totals 14 residues. Trimming stripped 7 bases from V and 7 bases from J, with 20 bases between. Here the CDR3 DNA reads TGTGCCAGCACCGTCTACGCGGGGAGGGGGGAGCAGTACTTC. It translates to CASTVYAGRGEQYF.

This clonotype has a handful of counts. The chain has TRBV12-3 or TRBV12-4 and TRBJ2-7; 8 bases fit TRBD2. The CDR3 consists of 15 residues. The ends lost 5 bases at V and 3 bases at J; junction bases unmatched: 9. The CDR3, as DNA: TGTGCCAGCAGTGTCGGGACTAGGGGGAACTACGAGCAGTACTTC. Translating gives CASSVGTRGNYEQYF.

The CDR3 coding sequence is TGTGCCATCAGTGAGACAGGTTCCACTGAAGCTTTCTTT. This gives the protein CAISETGSTEAFF. V is TRBV10-3 and J is TRBJ1-1, with D possibly being TRBD1 (5 bases). V was clipped by 2 bases and J by 4 bases, with 8 bases between them. The CDR3 totals 13 residues. Germline-derived CDR1 and CDR2 are ENHRY and SYGVKD.

This clonotype was seen at least ten times. V usage is TRBV12-3 or TRBV12-4 and J usage is TRBJ1-3; no reliable D call. V dropped 6 bases and J dropped 1 base, with 10 bases sitting between them. The CDR3 extends over 14 amino acids. The CDR3 sequence is CASSLIGSGNTIYF. The CDR3 region has the DNA TGTGCCAGCAGCCTTATTGGGTCTGGAAACACCATATATTTT.

This clonotype appeared a few times. The V call is TRBV5-6, the J call TRBJ2-2, with D possibly being TRBD2 (5 bases). Germline-derived CDR1 and CDR2 are SGHDT and YYEEEE. V dropped 3 bases and J dropped 9 bases, with 12 bases sitting between them. CDR3 length: 13 residues. As DNA, the CDR3 is TGTGCCAGCAGCTCCACTAGTGCCTGGGAGCTGTTTTTT. Its protein is CASSSTSAWELFF.

This clonotype appeared many times. The chain employs TRBV20-1 and TRBJ1-3; D remains ambiguous. From germline, CDR1 is DFQATT and CDR2 SNEGSKA (reference sequence). This CDR3 spans 14 amino acids. Trimming left V 1 base short and J 2 bases short, with 9 bases between. This chain's CDR3 is CSARGGGPGNTIYF. The DNA of the CDR3 is TGCAGTGCTAGAGGTGGAGGGCCTGGAAACACCATATATTTT.

The chain carries TRBV6-1 and TRBJ2-1; D possibly uses TRBD1 or TRBD2 (5 bases each). CDR3 length: 17 amino acids. Germline CDR1 MNHNS, CDR2 SASEGT. The V and J ends lost 6 bases and 0 bases respectively, with 18 bases between them. For the CDR3, the DNA is TGTGCCAGCAGGGCCGGGGCAGGTAGTTACTCCTACAATGAGCAGTTCTTC. Amino acids: CASRAGAGSYSYNEQFF.

This clonotype was found a few times. CDR3 nucleotides: TGCGCCAGCAGCCAAGATCTCGGAGCAGATACGCAGTATTTT. Amino acid sequence: CASSQDLGADTQYF. This chain connects TRBV4-3 to TRBJ2-3; D is unresolved. V shed 0 bases and J shed 4 bases, with 8 bases lying between them. The CDR3 is 14 residues long. Per the germline V gene, CDR1 is LGHNA and CDR2 is YSLEER.

The rearrangement joins TRBV6-5 to TRBJ2-3, with D perhaps assigned TRBD1 or TRBD2 (6 bases each). This CDR3 spans 12 amino acids. Deletions cut 6 bases from V and 8 bases from J, with 12 bases between. CDR1 and CDR2 (germline): MNHEY, SVGAGI. The chain's CDR3 is CASRGGGGTQYF. The CDR3 bases are TGTGCCAGCAGGGGGGGCGGAGGTACGCAGTATTTT.

This clonotype has only a few counts. The genes are TRBV19 and TRBJ2-7, with D tentatively TRBD1 (5 bases). Germline assignment: CDR1 LNHDA and CDR2 SQIVND (reference sequence). This CDR3 contains 14 residues. Trimming removed 2 bases from V and 2 bases from J, with 10 bases in between. CDR3 in amino acids: CASSISTGPYEQYF. CDR3 DNA sequence: TGTGCCAGTAGTATAAGTACAGGACCCTACGAGCAGTACTTC.

This clonotype was detected a few times. The V call is TRBV2, the J call TRBJ1-5, with D possibly matching TRBD1 (5 bases). CDR1 is SNHLY, CDR2 FYNNEI, per germline. This CDR3 is built from 16 residues. V lost 5 bases and J lost 0, with 14 bases in between. CDR3 DNA sequence: TGTGCCAGCAGTATGCCCAGGGATTATAGCAATCAGCCCCAGCATTTT. Translated: CASSMPRDYSNQPQHF.

This clonotype came up once. CDR3 nucleotides: TGCAGTGCTACATCAGGACTAGCGCTCTACAATGAGCAGTTCTTC. It yields the protein CSATSGLALYNEQFF. The rearrangement joins TRBV20-1 to TRBJ2-1, with 9 bases identical to TRBD2. This CDR3 comprises 15 residues. The germline V gene encodes CDR1 DFQATT and CDR2 SNEGSKA (reference sequence). The V gene end was trimmed by 4 bases and the J gene end by 3 bases; junction bases not matched to a gene: 7.

J is TRBJ2-5 and V is TRBV24-1, with TRBD1 matching 8 bases. Losses at the gene ends were 9 bases for V and 1 base for J; bases not matched to a gene: 3. The CDR3 runs 13 residues. Germline-derived CDR1 and CDR2 are KGHDR and SFDVKD. CDR3 in amino acids: CATGTGGQETQYF. The CDR3 nucleotides are TGTGCCACCGGAACAGGGGGCCAAGAGACCCAGTACTTC.

There are a few counts of this clonotype. V and J are TRBV6-1 and TRBJ1-1; TRBD1 matches at 7 bases. This CDR3 has 14 amino acids. Losses at the gene ends were 8 bases for V and 2 bases for J; bases not matched to a gene: 8. CDR1 is MNHNS, CDR2 SASEGT, per germline. CDR3 sequence: CASYAGTDNTEAFF. In nucleotides, the CDR3 is TGTGCCAGCTATGCGGGGACAGATAACACTGAAGCTTTCTTT.

This clonotype turned up a few times. The chain combines TRBV21-1 with TRBJ2-4; the table's D gene call, TRBD1, was not cross checked with the DNA. TRBV21-1 is flagged as a pseudogene. CDR3 size: 16 residues. DNA for the CDR3: TGTGCCAGTACGAGGACAGGGGGAAGAGCCAAAAACATTCAGTACTTC. Its protein product is CASTRTGGRAKNIQYF.